One and the same sample provided the 15 T cell receptor beta chains below, sequenced in a study of shared clonotypes between healthy human individuals. Sequenced by immunoSEQ multiplex PCR; TCRdb stores in-frame clones only, minus some. The profile shows about a million clones, approximately 80% of them singletons. Source material: memory CD4+ T cells from PBMCs. Subset noted: CD45RA-negative fraction. The receptors were gathered from a man younger than 35 in good health. Some clones in this sample may be carry-over from other donors' samples.

The V and J genes are TRBV2 and TRBJ2-1; a possible D gene is TRBD2 (5 bases). Germline V gene lookup returns CDR1 SNHLY and CDR2 FYNNEI. V lost 6 bases, J lost 8 bases, and 17 bases lay in between. The CDR3 sequence is 14 residues long. The DNA of the CDR3 is TGTGCCAGCAGCGATACTAGAGGCGTCTATGAGCAGTTCTTC. This gives the protein CASSDTRGVYEQFF.

The rearrangement uses TRBV27 and TRBJ2-7; D might be TRBD1 or TRBD2, each matching 5 bases. Trimming removed 6 bases from V and 0 bases from J, with 12 bases in between. The CDR3 sequence is 14 residues long. In germline, CDR1 is MNHEY, CDR2 SMNVEV (reference sequence). CDR3: CASRGSGSSYEQYF. The CDR3 DNA is TGTGCCAGCAGAGGTTCAGGGAGCTCCTACGAGCAGTACTTC.

The rearrangement uses TRBV15 and TRBJ2-7; possible D gene TRBD1, 5 bases. Deletions cut 0 bases from V and 7 bases from J, with 13 bases between. The CDR3 is 14 amino acids. Germline assignment: CDR1 LNHNV and CDR2 YYDKDF (reference sequence). CDR3: CATSREGLSGEQYF. The CDR3 DNA reads TGTGCCACCAGCAGAGAGGGGCTATCTGGGGAGCAGTACTTC.

The chain joins TRBV15 to TRBJ1-5, with D tentatively TRBD1 (5 bases). The CDR3 runs to 15 residues. Trimming left V 4 bases short and J 7 bases short, with 17 bases between. Germline V gene data show CDR1 as LNHNV and CDR2 as YYDKDF (reference sequence). CDR3 nucleotide sequence: TGTGCCACCAGCACCCGGGTGGGGGAGAGGCAGCCCCAGCATTTT. Translated, it gives CATSTRVGERQPQHF.

The chain uses TRBV5-1 and TRBJ2-2; D is perhaps TRBD1 (6 bases). V lost 9 bases and J 4 bases, leaving 13 bases between the germline ends. Germline V gene lookup returns CDR1 SGHRS and CDR2 YFSETQ. The CDR3 runs 13 residues. CDR3 bases: TGCGCCACCCGACAGGATTTCACCGGGGAGCTGTTTTTT. It translates to CATRQDFTGELFF. The full variable domain, its missing parts supplied by reference TRBV5-1 and TRBJ2-2, is KAGVTQTPRYLIKTRGQQVTLSCSPISGHRSVSWYQQTPGQGLQFLFEYFSETQRNKGNFPGRFSGRQFSNSRSEMNVSTLELGDSALYLCATRQDFTGELFFGEGSRLTVL.

The chain combines TRBV27 with TRBJ2-7; perhaps TRBD1 as D (5 bases). CDR3 size: 14 residues. Trimming stripped 2 bases from V and 0 bases from J, with 8 bases between. Germline V gene sequence: CDR1 MNHEY, CDR2 SMNVEV (reference sequence). The CDR3 coding sequence is TGTGCCAGCAGTTTACAACAGGCCTCCTACGAGCAGTACTTC. Its protein product is CASSLQQASYEQYF.

Details on this clone: Other DNA sequences of this sample code for an identical CDR3. V usage is TRBV7-9 and J usage is TRBJ1-3; D is uncertain. From germline, CDR1 is SEHNR and CDR2 FQNEAQ (reference sequence). The CDR3 extends over 14 amino acids. V gave up 0 bases and J gave up 0 bases, with 3 bases separating them. The CDR3 loop is CASSLALSGNTIYF. CDR3 nucleotide sequence: TGTGCCAGCAGCTTAGCCCTCTCTGGAAACACCATATATTTT.

The V gene is TRBV28, the J gene TRBJ2-1, with D uncertain. CDR1 MDHEN and CDR2 SYDVKM come from the germline V gene. V was trimmed by 8 bases and J by 4 bases, leaving 9 bases between them. The CDR3 loop spans 12 amino acids. For the CDR3, the DNA is TGTGCCAGCCGACCCACTTACAATGAGCAGTTCTTC. Protein: CASRPTYNEQFF.

There are a few counts of this clone. The CDR3 protein is CASRWLQETQYF. Here the CDR3 DNA reads TGTGCCAGCAGGTGGCTTCAAGAGACCCAGTACTTC. The rearrangement joins TRBV2 to TRBJ2-5; D uncertain. CDR3 size: 12 residues. CDR1 is SNHLY, CDR2 FYNNEI, per germline. V was cut by 6 bases and J by 2 bases, with 7 bases left in between.

This chain connects TRBV11-3 to TRBJ2-7; D perhaps matches TRBD2 (6 bases). The CDR3 sequence is 14 residues long. CDR1 is SGHNT and CDR2 is YENEEA in the germline V gene. Trimming pared 3 bases from V and 5 bases from J, leaving 14 bases between. DNA for the CDR3: TGTGCCAGCAGCTTGGGGGGAGGTAGCAACGAGCAGTACTTC. This gives the protein CASSLGGGSNEQYF.

A single count supports this clone. This may come from a read error, since a much larger clone is one base off. The sample holds other DNA sequences that translate to the same CDR3. CDR3 region: CAWSVLAGSYEQYF. CDR3 DNA sequence: TGTGCCTGGAGTGTACTTGCGGGGTCCTACGAGCAGTACTTC. The chain is built from TRBV30 and TRBJ2-7, with D maybe TRBD2 (6 bases). The CDR3 contains 14 residues. Germline V lookup: CDR1 GTSNPN, CDR2 SVGIG (reference sequence). With 0 bases removed from V and 1 base from J, the gap between germline ends came to 10 bases.

The J gene is TRBJ2-1, the V gene TRBV7-2; D assignment may be TRBD1 or TRBD2 (5 bases each). CDR3 length equals 14 residues. Trimming left V 5 bases short and J 9 bases short, with 17 bases between. CDR1 is SGHTA, CDR2 FQGNSA, per germline. The CDR3 DNA sequence: TGTGCCAGCAGCCAACCCGGGACGTGGGGTGAGCAGTTCTTC. Its translation: CASSQPGTWGEQFF.

As regards this clone: Other DNA sequences from this sample encode an identical CDR3 as well. J is TRBJ2-5 and V is TRBV7-8, with 8 bases fitting TRBD1. The germline V gene has CDR1 SGHVS and CDR2 FQNEAQ. V lost 1 base to trimming and J lost 2 bases; unmatched junction nucleotides: 3. This CDR3 is 15 amino acids long. CDR3 sequence reads: CASSLGTGRQETQYF. The CDR3 bases are TGTGCCAGCAGCTTAGGGACAGGGCGGCAAGAGACCCAGTACTTC.

This clone was seen many times. The rearrangement uses TRBV11-2 and TRBJ2-3, with 12 nucleotides matching TRBD2. The CDR3 totals 16 residues. With V trimmed by 4 bases and J by 5 bases, 7 bases remained unmatched. From germline, CDR1 is SGHAT and CDR2 FQNNGV. The CDR3 loop reads CASSSRLAGVEDTQYF. DNA for the CDR3: TGTGCCAGCAGCTCCAGACTAGCGGGAGTTGAAGATACGCAGTATTTT. The entire variable domain, with the rest obtained from reference TRBV11-2 and TRBJ2-3, is as follows: EAGVAQSPRYKIIEKRQSVAFWCNPISGHATLYWYQQILGQGPKLLIQFQNNGVVDDSQLPKDRFSAERLKGVDSTLKIQPAKLEDSAVYLCASSSRLAGVEDTQYFGPGTRLTVL.

The rearrangement links TRBV6-6 to TRBJ2-3; 10 nucleotides align to TRBD1. The V gene's germline CDR1 is MNHNY and CDR2 SVGAGI (reference sequence). CDR3 length: 15 amino acids. The J segment lost 2 bases and the V segment lost 7 bases, leaving 6 bases of the junction unmatched. The CDR3 spells CASTSRQGATDTQYF. CDR3 coding DNA: TGTGCCAGCACCTCCCGACAGGGGGCCACAGATACGCAGTATTTT.